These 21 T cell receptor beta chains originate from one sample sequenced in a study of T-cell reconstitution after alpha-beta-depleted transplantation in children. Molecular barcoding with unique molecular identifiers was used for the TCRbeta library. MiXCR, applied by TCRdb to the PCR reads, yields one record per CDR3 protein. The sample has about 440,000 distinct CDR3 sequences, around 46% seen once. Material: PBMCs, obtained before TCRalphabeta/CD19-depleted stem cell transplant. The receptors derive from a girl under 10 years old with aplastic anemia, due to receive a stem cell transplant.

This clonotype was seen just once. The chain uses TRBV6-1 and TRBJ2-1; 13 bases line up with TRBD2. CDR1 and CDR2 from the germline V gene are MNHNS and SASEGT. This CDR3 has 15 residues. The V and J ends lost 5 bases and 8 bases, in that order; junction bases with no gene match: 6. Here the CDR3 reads CASSPGTSGTDEQFF. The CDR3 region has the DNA TGTGCCAGCAGTCCCGGGACTAGCGGGACTGATGAGCAGTTCTTC.

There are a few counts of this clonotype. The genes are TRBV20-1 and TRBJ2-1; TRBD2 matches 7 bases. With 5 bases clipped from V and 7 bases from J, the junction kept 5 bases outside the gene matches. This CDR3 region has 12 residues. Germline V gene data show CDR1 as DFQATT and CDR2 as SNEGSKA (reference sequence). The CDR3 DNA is TGCAGTGCTGCGGGACTACTAAATGAGCAGTTCTTC. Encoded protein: CSAAGLLNEQFF.

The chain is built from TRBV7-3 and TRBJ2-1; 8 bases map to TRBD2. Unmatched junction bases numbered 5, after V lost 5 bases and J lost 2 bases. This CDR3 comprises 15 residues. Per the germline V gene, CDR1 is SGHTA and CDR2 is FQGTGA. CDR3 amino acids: CASSPERGTYNEQFF. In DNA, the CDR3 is TGTGCCAGCAGCCCTGAGCGGGGGACCTACAATGAGCAGTTCTTC.

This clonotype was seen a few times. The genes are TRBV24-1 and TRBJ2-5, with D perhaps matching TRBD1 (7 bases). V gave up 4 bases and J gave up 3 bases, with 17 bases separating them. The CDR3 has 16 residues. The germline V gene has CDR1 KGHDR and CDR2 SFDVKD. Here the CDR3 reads CATSEGAGQIKETQYF. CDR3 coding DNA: TGTGCCACCAGTGAGGGGGCGGGACAGATTAAAGAGACCCAGTACTTC.

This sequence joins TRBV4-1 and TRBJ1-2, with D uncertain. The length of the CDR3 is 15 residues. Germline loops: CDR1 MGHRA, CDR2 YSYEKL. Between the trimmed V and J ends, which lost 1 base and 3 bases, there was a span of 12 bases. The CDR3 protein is CASSQVVTIDYGYTF. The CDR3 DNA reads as TGCGCCAGCAGCCAAGTCGTGACAATAGACTATGGCTACACCTTC.

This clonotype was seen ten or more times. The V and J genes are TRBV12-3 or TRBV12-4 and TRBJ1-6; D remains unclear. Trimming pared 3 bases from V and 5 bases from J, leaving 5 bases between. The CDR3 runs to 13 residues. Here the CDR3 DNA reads TGTGCCAGCAGTTTCCAGCATAATTCACCCCTCCACTTT. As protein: CASSFQHNSPLHF.

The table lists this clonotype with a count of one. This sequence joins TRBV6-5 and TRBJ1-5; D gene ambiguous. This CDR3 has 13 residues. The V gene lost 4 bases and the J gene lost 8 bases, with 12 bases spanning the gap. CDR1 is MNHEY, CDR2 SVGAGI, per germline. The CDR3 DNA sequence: TGTGCCAGCAGTTCGGACCTGGTGGAGCCCCAGCATTTT. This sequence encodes CASSSDLVEPQHF.

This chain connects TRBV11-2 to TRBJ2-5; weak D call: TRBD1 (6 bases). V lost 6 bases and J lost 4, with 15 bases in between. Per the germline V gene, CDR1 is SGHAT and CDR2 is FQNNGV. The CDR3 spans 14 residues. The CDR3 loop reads CASSFGTRGETQYF. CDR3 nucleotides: TGTGCCAGCAGTTTCGGGACCAGGGGAGAGACCCAGTACTTC.

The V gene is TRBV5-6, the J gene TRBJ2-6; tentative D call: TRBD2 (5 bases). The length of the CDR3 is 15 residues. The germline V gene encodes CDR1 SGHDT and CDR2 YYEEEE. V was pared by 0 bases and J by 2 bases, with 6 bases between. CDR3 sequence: CASSLGRAGANVLTF. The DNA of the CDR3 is TGTGCCAGCAGCTTGGGGCGGGCTGGGGCCAACGTCCTGACTTTC.

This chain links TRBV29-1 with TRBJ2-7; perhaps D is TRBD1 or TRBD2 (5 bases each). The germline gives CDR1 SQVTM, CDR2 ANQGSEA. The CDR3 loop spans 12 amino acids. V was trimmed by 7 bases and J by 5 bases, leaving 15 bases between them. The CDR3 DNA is TGCAGCGCTGGTGGATCGGGGCACGAGCAGTACTTC. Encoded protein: CSAGGSGHEQYF.

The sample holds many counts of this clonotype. The CDR3 loop reads CSARAEGVGSPYEQYF. The DNA for the CDR3 is TGCAGTGCTAGAGCCGAAGGCGTCGGGAGTCCCTACGAGCAGTACTTC. The rearrangement uses TRBV20-1 and TRBJ2-7, with D possibly being TRBD2 (6 bases). V lost 1 base to trimming and J lost 2 bases, with 18 bases between them. From germline, CDR1 is DFQATT and CDR2 SNEGSKA (reference sequence). This CDR3 region has 16 residues.

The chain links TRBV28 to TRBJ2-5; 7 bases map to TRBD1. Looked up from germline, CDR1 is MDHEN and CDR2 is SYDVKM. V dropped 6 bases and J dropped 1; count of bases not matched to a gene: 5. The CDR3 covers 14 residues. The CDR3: CASRSQGRQETQYF. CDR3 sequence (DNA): TGTGCCAGCAGATCACAGGGGCGCCAAGAGACCCAGTACTTC.

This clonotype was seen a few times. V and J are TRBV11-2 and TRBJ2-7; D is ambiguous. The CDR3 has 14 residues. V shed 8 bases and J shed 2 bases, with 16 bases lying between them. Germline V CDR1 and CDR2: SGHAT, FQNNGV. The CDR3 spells CASARWGGPYEQYF. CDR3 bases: TGTGCCAGCGCCCGTTGGGGTGGCCCCTACGAGCAGTACTTC.

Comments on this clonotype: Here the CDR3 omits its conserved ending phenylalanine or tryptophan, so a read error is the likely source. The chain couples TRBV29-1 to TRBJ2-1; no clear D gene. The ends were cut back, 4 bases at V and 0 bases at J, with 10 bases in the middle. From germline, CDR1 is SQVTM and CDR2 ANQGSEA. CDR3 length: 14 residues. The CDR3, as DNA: TGCAGCGTTGGGCCTAGTATCTCCTACAATGAGCAGTTCTTA. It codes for CSVGPSISYNEQFL.

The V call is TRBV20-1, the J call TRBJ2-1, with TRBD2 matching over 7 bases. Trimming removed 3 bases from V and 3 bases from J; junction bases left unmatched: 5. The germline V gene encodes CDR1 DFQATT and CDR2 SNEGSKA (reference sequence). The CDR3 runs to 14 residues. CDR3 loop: CSASSRGDYNEQFF. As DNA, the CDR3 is TGCAGTGCTAGCTCACGGGGGGACTACAATGAGCAGTTCTTC.

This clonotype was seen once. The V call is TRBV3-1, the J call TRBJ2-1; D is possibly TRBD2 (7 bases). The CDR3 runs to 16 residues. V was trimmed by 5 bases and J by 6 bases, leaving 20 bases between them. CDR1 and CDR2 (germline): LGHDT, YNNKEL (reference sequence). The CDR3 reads CASSGEAGRGVNEQFF. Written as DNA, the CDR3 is TGTGCCAGCAGCGGCGAAGCGGGAAGGGGGGTCAATGAGCAGTTCTTC.

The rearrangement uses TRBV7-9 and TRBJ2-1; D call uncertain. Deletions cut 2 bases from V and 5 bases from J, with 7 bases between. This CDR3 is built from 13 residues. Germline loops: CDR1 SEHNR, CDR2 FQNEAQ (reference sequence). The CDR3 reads CASSLRVNNEQFF. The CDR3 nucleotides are TGTGCCAGCAGCTTAAGGGTTAACAATGAGCAGTTCTTC.

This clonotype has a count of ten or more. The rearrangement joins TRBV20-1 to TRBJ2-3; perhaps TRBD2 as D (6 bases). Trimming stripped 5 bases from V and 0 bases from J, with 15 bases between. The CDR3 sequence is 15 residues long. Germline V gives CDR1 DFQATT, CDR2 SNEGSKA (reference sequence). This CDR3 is CSAHQRRESTDTQYF. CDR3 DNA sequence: TGCAGTGCTCACCAACGGAGGGAGAGCACAGATACGCAGTATTTT.

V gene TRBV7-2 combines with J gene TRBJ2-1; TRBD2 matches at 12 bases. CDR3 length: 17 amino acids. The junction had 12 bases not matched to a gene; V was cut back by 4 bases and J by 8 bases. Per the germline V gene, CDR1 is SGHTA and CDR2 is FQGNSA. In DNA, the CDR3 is TGTGCCAGCAGCTCCCGCCTGACTAGCGGGAGATACTATGAGCAGTTCTTC. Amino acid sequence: CASSSRLTSGRYYEQFF.

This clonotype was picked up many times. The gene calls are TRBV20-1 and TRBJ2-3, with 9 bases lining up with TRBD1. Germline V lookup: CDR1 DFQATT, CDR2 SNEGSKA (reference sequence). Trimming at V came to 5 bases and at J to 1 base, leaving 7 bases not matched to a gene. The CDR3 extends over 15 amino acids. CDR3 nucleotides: TGCAGTGCTTTCCACAGGGGGCGAGGCACAGATACGCAGTATTTT. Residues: CSAFHRGRGTDTQYF.

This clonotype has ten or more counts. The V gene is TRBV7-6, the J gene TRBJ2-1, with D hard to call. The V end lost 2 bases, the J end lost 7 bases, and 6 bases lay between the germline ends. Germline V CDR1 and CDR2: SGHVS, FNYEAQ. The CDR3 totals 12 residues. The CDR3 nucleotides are TGTGCCAGCAGCTTAATAAAGAATGAGCAGTTCTTC. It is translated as CASSLIKNEQFF.